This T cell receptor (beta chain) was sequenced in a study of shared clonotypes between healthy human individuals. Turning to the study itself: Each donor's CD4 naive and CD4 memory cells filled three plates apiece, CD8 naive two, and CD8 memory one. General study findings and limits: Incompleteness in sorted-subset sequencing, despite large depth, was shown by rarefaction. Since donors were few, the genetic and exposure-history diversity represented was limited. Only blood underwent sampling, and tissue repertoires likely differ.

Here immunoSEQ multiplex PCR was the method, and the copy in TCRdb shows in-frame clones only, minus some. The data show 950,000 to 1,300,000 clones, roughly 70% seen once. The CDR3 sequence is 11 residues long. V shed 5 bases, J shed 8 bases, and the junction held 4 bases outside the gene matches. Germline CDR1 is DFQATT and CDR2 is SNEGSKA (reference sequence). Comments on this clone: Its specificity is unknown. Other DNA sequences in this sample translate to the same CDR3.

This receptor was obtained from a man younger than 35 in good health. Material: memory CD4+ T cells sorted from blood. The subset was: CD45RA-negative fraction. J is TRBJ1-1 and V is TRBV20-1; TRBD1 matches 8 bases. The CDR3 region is CSAPRTGEAFF. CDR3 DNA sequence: TGCAGTGCTCCCCGGACAGGGGAAGCTTTCTTT.